Following are 27 T cell receptor beta chains from one sample sequenced in a study of shared clonotypes between healthy human individuals. Profiled with immunoSEQ multiplex PCR; TCRdb holds only in-frame clones, not every one. The sample consists of some 2.1 million clones, roughly 96% of them appearing once. The sample comprised naive CD4+ T cells sorted from blood. Subset specified: CD45RA+ positively selected. These receptors were taken from a man aged 18 to 29 in good health.

This clone was seen a handful of times. The chain has TRBV30 and TRBJ2-5, with D possibly matching TRBD2 (5 bases). Per germline, CDR1 GTSNPN and CDR2 SVGIG (reference sequence). Trimming shortened V by 5 bases and J by 0 bases, and 10 bases separated the two germline ends. This CDR3 has 13 amino acids. CDR3 nucleotides: TGTGCCTGGGGGAGCGGAAACCAAGAGACCCAGTACTTC. As protein: CAWGSGNQETQYF.

The chain is built from TRBV6-1 and TRBJ1-4, with D unclear. V shed 3 bases and J shed 5 bases, with 10 bases lying between them. Germline loops: CDR1 MNHNS, CDR2 SASEGT. This CDR3 spans 14 amino acids. Here the CDR3 DNA reads TGTGCCAGCAGTGACGGTGCCGGAAATGAAAAACTGTTTTTT. Protein product: CASSDGAGNEKLFF.

The chain links TRBV9 to TRBJ1-1; 8 nucleotides agree with TRBD1. Unmatched junction bases numbered 6, after V lost 1 base and J lost 4 bases. The CDR3 length is 15 residues. The germline CDR1 and CDR2 sequences are SGDLS and YYNGEE. The CDR3 DNA sequence: TGTGCCAGCAGCGTAATGGACAGGGATCCCACTGAAGCTTTCTTT. Its protein is CASSVMDRDPTEAFF.

V is TRBV10-2 and J is TRBJ2-5, with 8 nucleotides matching TRBD1. Trimming at V came to 5 bases and at J to 4 bases, leaving 9 bases not matched to a gene. The germline V gene encodes CDR1 WSHSY and CDR2 SAAADI. This CDR3 has 15 residues. The DNA for the CDR3 is TGCGCCAGCAGTACCCAGGGGGCGTGGGGAGAGACCCAGTACTTC. Its protein product is CASSTQGAWGETQYF.

About this clone itself: This sample also contains other DNA sequences that code for the same CDR3. The chain combines TRBV28 with TRBJ2-7, with D uncertain. CDR3 length equals 13 residues. The ends were cut back, 2 bases at V and 2 bases at J, with 7 bases in the middle. Germline V gene lookup returns CDR1 MDHEN and CDR2 SYDVKM. CDR3 sequence: CASSLDGPYEQYF. Here the CDR3 DNA reads TGTGCCAGCAGTTTAGACGGACCCTACGAGCAGTACTTC.

The chain has TRBV5-4 and TRBJ1-2; D gene ambiguous. In germline, CDR1 is SGHNT, CDR2 YYREEE (reference sequence). Trimming pared 4 bases from V and 4 bases from J, leaving 8 bases between. The CDR3 extends over 12 amino acids. The CDR3 here is CASSPDTYGYTF. CDR3 bases: TGTGCCAGCAGCCCTGACACCTATGGCTACACCTTC.

The rearrangement uses TRBV27 and TRBJ2-3; D might be TRBD2 (7 bases). The CDR3 sequence is 16 residues long. Trimming pared 0 bases from V and 3 bases from J, leaving 13 bases between. The germline CDR1 and CDR2 sequences are MNHEY and SMNVEV (reference sequence). The CDR3 nucleotides read TGTGCCAGCAGTTTATCGGGGGGGCGCAGGACAGATACGCAGTATTTT. Translating gives CASSLSGGRRTDTQYF.

The chain combines TRBV5-1 with TRBJ2-3, with unresolved D. CDR1 and CDR2 (germline): SGHRS, YFSETQ. The CDR3 is made up of 17 amino acids. Trimming removed 0 bases at V and 0 bases at J, with 14 bases between. CDR3 DNA: TGCGCCAGCAGCTTGGGAAGGGTACCGGGTAGCACAGATACGCAGTATTTT. Amino acid sequence: CASSLGRVPGSTDTQYF.

With respect to this clone: The same CDR3 arises from other DNA sequences in this sample as well. This chain connects TRBV5-1 to TRBJ2-1, with TRBD2 identical over 11 bases. The CDR3 runs to 16 residues. J lost 4 bases, V lost 0 bases, and 3 bases had no gene match. Germline values: CDR1 SGHRS, CDR2 YFSETQ. This CDR3 reads CASSLGLAGSYNEQFF. CDR3 coding DNA: TGCGCCAGCAGCTTGGGACTAGCGGGATCTTACAATGAGCAGTTCTTC.

This clone was seen repeatedly, ten times or more. At one boundary the junction diverges from the germline segment, which might be a read error. This chain links TRBV28 with TRBJ2-7, with D perhaps TRBD1 (5 bases). From germline, CDR1 is MDHEN and CDR2 SYDVKM. The CDR3 loop spans 12 amino acids. The CDR3 DNA is TGTGCCAGCAGTTTATTGCACGGACACTACTTATTC. It specifies CASSLLHGHYLF.

Worth noting for this clone: Other nucleotide sequences from this sample produce the same CDR3. The chain recombines TRBV7-2 with TRBJ2-3; no clear D gene. Trimming shortened V by 1 base and J by 0 bases, and 5 bases separated the two germline ends. CDR1 and CDR2 from the germline V gene are SGHTA and FQGNSA. This CDR3 region has 14 residues. CDR3 protein: CASSLVSSTDTQYF. Written as DNA, the CDR3 is TGTGCCAGCAGCTTAGTGTCCAGCACAGATACGCAGTATTTT.

V is TRBV2 and J is TRBJ2-2; a possible D gene is TRBD1 (6 bases). In germline, CDR1 is SNHLY, CDR2 FYNNEI. The CDR3 has 14 residues. The germline V and J ends were trimmed by 6 bases and 6 bases, with 14 bases remaining between them. The CDR3 loop reads CASSENAGAGELFF. The CDR3 nucleotides are TGTGCCAGCAGCGAAAACGCAGGGGCCGGGGAGCTGTTTTTT.

This chain joins TRBV9 and TRBJ2-2; TRBD2 matches at 15 bases. The germline V gene encodes CDR1 SGDLS and CDR2 YYNGEE. The CDR3 runs to 17 residues. The V gene end was trimmed by 5 bases and the J gene end by 6 bases; junction bases not matched to a gene: 8. CDR3 protein: CASSAGLAGGPAGELFF. The DNA of the CDR3 is TGTGCCAGCAGTGCCGGACTAGCGGGGGGGCCTGCCGGGGAGCTGTTTTTT.

The chain carries TRBV5-1 and TRBJ2-6; the match to TRBD2 covers 10 bases. Trimming took 0 bases from V and 1 from J; bases not matched to a gene: 4. The CDR3 is made up of 18 amino acids. Germline V gene lookup returns CDR1 SGHRS and CDR2 YFSETQ. CDR3 sequence reads: CASSLVASGSSGANVLTF. The DNA for the CDR3 is TGCGCCAGCAGCTTGGTGGCTAGCGGGAGTTCTGGGGCCAACGTCCTGACTTTC.

The chain employs TRBV15 and TRBJ1-1, with TRBD1 as a possible D gene (5 bases). Trimming cost V 3 bases and J 3 bases, with 11 bases left between them. Looked up from germline, CDR1 is LNHNV and CDR2 is YYDKDF (reference sequence). The CDR3 has 14 residues. This chain's CDR3 is CATSSPTDYTEAFF. CDR3 sequence (DNA): TGTGCCACCAGCAGCCCGACAGATTACACTGAAGCTTTCTTT.

This chain links TRBV6-6 with TRBJ2-2; 9 nucleotides align to TRBD1. The CDR3 extends over 15 amino acids. Germline V lookup: CDR1 MNHNY, CDR2 SVGAGI (reference sequence). The ends lost 6 bases at V and 3 bases at J; junction bases unmatched: 5. The CDR3 region is CASRGQGVYTGELFF. The CDR3 DNA follows: TGTGCCAGCAGGGGACAGGGTGTCTACACCGGGGAGCTGTTTTTT.

CDR3 nucleotides: TGTGCCAGCAGCCCCGGGGACAGGGGCTGGTCACCCCTCCACTTT. Protein: CASSPGDRGWSPLHF. The chain recombines TRBV6-5 with TRBJ1-6, with 10 bases aligning to TRBD1. The CDR3 covers 15 residues. With 6 bases clipped from V and 10 bases from J, the junction kept 9 bases outside the gene matches. CDR1 is MNHEY, CDR2 SVGAGI, per germline.

This chain links TRBV5-1 with TRBJ1-2, with D unclear. The V end lost 6 bases, the J end lost 2 bases, and 14 bases lay between the germline ends. CDR3 length: 14 residues. CDR1 and CDR2 (germline): SGHRS, YFSETQ. CDR3 DNA sequence: TGCGCCAGCAACCTGGGCCGGGGAAACTATGGCTACACCTTC. Its protein product is CASNLGRGNYGYTF.

V and J are TRBV5-1 and TRBJ2-7; TRBD1 aligns across 9 bases. With V trimmed by 4 bases and J by 2 bases, 19 bases remained unmatched. Per the germline V gene, CDR1 is SGHRS and CDR2 is YFSETQ. CDR3 length equals 19 residues. CDR3 sequence (DNA): TGCGCCAGCAGCCCCTATCGGCCGGGACAGGGCCGAGGGCCCTACGAGCAGTACTTC. It codes for CASSPYRPGQGRGPYEQYF.

The chain couples TRBV25-1 to TRBJ2-7, with 12 bases that match TRBD1. The CDR3 has 15 residues. The V gene's germline CDR1 is MGHDK and CDR2 SYGVNS. J lost 5 bases, V lost 1 base, and 3 bases had no gene match. CDR3 sequence (DNA): TGTGCCAGCAGTGAATTAGGGACAGGGGGCAACGAGCAGTACTTC. Translated, it gives CASSELGTGGNEQYF.

J is TRBJ2-3 and V is TRBV4-3, with TRBD2 identical over 8 bases. Germline V gene lookup returns CDR1 LGHNA and CDR2 YSLEER. The CDR3 consists of 17 residues. The J segment lost 5 bases and the V segment lost 2 bases, leaving 12 bases of the junction unmatched. The CDR3 DNA follows: TGCGCCAGCAGCCAATGCTTCCAGCGGGAGACGATAGATACGCAGTATTTT. It is translated as CASSQCFQRETIDTQYF.

This clone is a singleton in its sample. Other DNA sequences in this specimen translate into the identical CDR3. The genes are TRBV7-2 and TRBJ1-2; D is ambiguous. The CDR3 runs 14 residues. V was clipped by 0 bases and J by 2 bases, with 7 bases between them. Germline V CDR1 and CDR2: SGHTA, FQGNSA. CDR3 sequence: CASSLAPANYGYTF. The CDR3 DNA follows: TGTGCCAGCAGCTTAGCTCCAGCGAACTATGGCTACACCTTC.

The rearrangement links TRBV28 to TRBJ1-2; D is unresolved. The CDR3 runs to 13 residues. Per the germline V gene, CDR1 is MDHEN and CDR2 is SYDVKM. With 6 bases removed from V and 4 bases from J, the gap between germline ends came to 12 bases. Here the CDR3 DNA reads TGTGCCAGCAGAACCGGGATCGGCTATGGCTACACCTTC. Translation: CASRTGIGYGYTF.

CDR3 sequence (DNA): TGTGCCAGCAGGACGGGAGTGGAAGAGACCCAGTACTTC. This translates into CASRTGVEETQYF. The rearrangement links TRBV2 to TRBJ2-5, with TRBD2 as a possible D gene (6 bases). The CDR3 has 13 amino acids. Trimming left V 6 bases short and J 3 bases short, with 11 bases between. CDR1 is SNHLY, CDR2 FYNNEI, per germline.

J is TRBJ2-6 and V is TRBV5-4; tentative D call: TRBD2 (5 bases). Trimming cost V 4 bases and J 4 bases, with 15 bases left between them. The CDR3 loop spans 16 amino acids. CDR1 is SGHNT and CDR2 is YYREEE in the germline V gene (reference sequence). CDR3 DNA sequence: TGTGCCAGCAGCCACTCCCAGGACTGGGGGGCCAACGTCCTGACTTTC. This gives the protein CASSHSQDWGANVLTF.

This clone was detected only once. This chain links TRBV5-4 with TRBJ1-2, with no clear D. Between the trimmed V and J ends, which lost 1 base and 4 bases, there was a span of 14 bases. CDR1 and CDR2 from the germline V gene are SGHNT and YYREEE (reference sequence). This CDR3 is 15 amino acids long. The CDR3 region is CASSLPRSPSYGYTF. The CDR3 nucleotides read TGTGCCAGCAGCTTGCCTCGCTCTCCGAGCTATGGCTACACCTTC.

The chain carries TRBV7-2 and TRBJ2-7; 10 bases are a match to TRBD2. The CDR3 contains 16 residues. CDR1 SGHTA and CDR2 FQGNSA come from the germline V gene. J gave up 5 bases and V 5 bases, and 12 bases lay outside the gene matches. In DNA form, the CDR3 reads TGTGCCAGCAGCGGATACATTCTAGCGGGAGCAAACGAGCAGTACTTC. Its protein is CASSGYILAGANEQYF. Together with reference TRBV7-2 and TRBJ2-7, the CDR3 gives the full variable domain: GAGVSQSPSNKVTEKGKDVELRCDPISGHTALYWYRQSLGQGLEFLIYFQGNSAPDKSGLPSDRFSAERTGGSVSTLTIQRTQQEDSAVYLCASSGYILAGANEQYFGPGTRLTVT.